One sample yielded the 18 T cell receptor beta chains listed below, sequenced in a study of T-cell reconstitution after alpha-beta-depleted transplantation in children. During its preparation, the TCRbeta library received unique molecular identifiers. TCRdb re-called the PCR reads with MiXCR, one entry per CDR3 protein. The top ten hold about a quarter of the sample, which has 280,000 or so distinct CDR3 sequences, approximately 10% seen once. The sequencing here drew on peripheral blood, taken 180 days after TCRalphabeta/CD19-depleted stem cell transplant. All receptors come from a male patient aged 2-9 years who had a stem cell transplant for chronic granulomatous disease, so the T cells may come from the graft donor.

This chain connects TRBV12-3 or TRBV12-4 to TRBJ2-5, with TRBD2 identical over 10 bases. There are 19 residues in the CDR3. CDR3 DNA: TGTACCATCAGTGACCTAGCGGGAGTCACGCCCGGGAACCAAGAGACCCAGTACTTC. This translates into CTISDLAGVTPGNQETQYF.

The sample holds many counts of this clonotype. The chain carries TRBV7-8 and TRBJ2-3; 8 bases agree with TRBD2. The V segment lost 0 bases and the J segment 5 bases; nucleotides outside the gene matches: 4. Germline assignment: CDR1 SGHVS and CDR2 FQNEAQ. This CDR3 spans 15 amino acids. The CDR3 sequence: CASSLASGRRDTQYF. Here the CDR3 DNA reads TGTGCCAGCAGCTTAGCAAGCGGGAGAAGAGATACGCAGTATTTT.

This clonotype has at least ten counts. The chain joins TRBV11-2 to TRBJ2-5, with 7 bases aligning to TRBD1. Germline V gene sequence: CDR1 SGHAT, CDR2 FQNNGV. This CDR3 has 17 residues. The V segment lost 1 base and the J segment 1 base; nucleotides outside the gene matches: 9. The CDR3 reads CASSLGVGRGSQETQYF. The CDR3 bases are TGTGCCAGCAGCTTAGGAGTGGGCAGGGGGTCCCAAGAGACCCAGTACTTC.

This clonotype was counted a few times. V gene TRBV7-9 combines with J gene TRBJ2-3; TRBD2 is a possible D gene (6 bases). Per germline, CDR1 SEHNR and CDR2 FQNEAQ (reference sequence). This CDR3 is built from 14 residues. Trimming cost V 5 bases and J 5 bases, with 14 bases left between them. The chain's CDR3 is CASSRDSEVDTQYF. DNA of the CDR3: TGTGCCAGCAGCCGGGACTCGGAGGTAGATACGCAGTATTTT.

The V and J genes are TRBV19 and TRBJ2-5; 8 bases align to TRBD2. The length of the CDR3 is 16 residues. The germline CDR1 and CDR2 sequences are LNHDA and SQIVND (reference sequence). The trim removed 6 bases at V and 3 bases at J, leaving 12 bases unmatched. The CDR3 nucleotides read TGTGCCAGTAGCGGGAGGGCGGGAGAAGTTGAAGAGACCCAGTACTTC. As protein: CASSGRAGEVEETQYF.

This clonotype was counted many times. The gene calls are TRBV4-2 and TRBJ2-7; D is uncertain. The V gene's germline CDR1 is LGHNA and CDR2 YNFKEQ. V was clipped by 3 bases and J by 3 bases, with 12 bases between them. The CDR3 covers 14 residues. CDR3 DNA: TGTGCCAGCAGCCACGGGCTAGACAACTACGAGCAGTACTTC. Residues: CASSHGLDNYEQYF.

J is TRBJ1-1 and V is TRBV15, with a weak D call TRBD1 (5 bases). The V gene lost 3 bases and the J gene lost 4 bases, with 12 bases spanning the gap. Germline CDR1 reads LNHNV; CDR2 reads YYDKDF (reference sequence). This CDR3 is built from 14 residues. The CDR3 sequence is CATSRYQGATEAFF. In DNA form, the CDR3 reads TGTGCCACCAGCAGGTACCAGGGAGCCACTGAAGCTTTCTTT.

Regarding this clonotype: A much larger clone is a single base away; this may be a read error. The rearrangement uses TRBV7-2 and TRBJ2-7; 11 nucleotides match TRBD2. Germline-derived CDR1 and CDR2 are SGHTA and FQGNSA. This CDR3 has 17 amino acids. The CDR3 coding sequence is TGTGCCAGCAGCTCGGGGAAGACTAGCGGGAACTCCTACAAGCAGTACTTC. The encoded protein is CASSSGKTSGNSYKQYF.

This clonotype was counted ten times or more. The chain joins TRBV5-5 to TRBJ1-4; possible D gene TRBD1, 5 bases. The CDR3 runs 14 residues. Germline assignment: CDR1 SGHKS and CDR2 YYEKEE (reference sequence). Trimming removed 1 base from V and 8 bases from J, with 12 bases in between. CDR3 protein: CASSLRGSEEKLFF. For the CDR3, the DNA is TGTGCCAGCAGCTTGCGGGGGTCCGAAGAAAAACTGTTTTTT.

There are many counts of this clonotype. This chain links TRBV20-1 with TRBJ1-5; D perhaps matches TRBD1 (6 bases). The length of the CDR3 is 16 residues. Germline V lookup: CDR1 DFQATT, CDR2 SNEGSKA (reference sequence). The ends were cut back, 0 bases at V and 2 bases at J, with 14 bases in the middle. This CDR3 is CSARDRWPGGNQPQHF. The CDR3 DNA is TGCAGTGCTAGAGATCGATGGCCAGGGGGCAATCAGCCCCAGCATTTT.

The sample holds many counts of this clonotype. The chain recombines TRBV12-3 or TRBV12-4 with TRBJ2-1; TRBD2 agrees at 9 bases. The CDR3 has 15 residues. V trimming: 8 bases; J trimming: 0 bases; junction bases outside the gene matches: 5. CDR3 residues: CASGREGSSYNEQFF. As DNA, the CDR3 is TGTGCCAGCGGGCGGGAGGGGAGCTCCTACAATGAGCAGTTCTTC.

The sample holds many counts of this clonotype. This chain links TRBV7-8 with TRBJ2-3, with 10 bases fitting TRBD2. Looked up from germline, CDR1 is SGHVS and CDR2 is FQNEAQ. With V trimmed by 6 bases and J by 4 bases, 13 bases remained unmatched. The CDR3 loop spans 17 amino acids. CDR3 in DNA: TGTGCCAGCAGACCTAGCGGGAGCCTTTGGGGGGCAGATACGCAGTATTTT. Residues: CASRPSGSLWGADTQYF. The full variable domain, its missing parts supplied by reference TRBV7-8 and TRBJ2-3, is GAGVSQSPRYKVAKRGQDVALRCDPISGHVSLFWYQQALGQGPEFLTYFQNEAQLDKSGLPSDRFFAERPEGSVSTLKIQRTQQEDSAVYLCASRPSGSLWGADTQYFGPGTRLTVL.

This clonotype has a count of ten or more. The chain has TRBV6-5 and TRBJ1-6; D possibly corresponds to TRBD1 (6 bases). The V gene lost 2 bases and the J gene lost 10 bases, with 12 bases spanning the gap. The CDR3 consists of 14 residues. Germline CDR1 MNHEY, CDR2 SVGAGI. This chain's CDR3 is CASSYDRRLSPLHF. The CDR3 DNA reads TGTGCCAGCAGTTACGACAGGAGGTTGTCACCCCTCCACTTT.

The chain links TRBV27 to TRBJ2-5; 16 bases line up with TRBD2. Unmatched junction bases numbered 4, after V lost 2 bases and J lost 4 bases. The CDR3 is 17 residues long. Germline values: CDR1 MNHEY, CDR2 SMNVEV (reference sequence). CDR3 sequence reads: CASSLGTSGRAAETQYF. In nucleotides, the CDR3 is TGTGCCAGCAGTTTAGGGACTAGCGGGAGGGCCGCAGAGACCCAGTACTTC.

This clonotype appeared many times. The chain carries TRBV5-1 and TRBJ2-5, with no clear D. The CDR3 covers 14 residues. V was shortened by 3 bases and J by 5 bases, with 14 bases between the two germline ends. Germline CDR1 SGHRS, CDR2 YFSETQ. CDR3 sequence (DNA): TGCGCCAGCAGCTCGACCAACGTACGGGAGACCCAGTACTTC. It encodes CASSSTNVRETQYF.

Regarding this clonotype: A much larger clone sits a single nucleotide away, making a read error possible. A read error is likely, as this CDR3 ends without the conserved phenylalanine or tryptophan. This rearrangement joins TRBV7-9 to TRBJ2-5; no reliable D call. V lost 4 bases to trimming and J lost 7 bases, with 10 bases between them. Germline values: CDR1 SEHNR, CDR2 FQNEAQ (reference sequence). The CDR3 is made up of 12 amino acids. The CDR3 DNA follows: TGTGCCAGCAGCTCTGATCTGTCGACCCAGTACCTC. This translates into CASSSDLSTQYL.

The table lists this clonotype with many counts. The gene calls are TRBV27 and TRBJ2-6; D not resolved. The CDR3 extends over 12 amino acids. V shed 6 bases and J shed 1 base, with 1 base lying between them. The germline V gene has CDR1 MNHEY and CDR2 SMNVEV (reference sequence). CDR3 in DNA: TGTGCCAGCAGGTCTGGGGCCAACGTCCTGACTTTC. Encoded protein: CASRSGANVLTF.

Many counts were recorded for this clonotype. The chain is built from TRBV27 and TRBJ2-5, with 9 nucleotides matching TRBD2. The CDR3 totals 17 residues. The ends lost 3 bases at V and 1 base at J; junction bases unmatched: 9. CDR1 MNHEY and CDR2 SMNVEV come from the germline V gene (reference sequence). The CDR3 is CASSFLGAGGPQETQYF. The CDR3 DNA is TGTGCCAGCAGTTTCCTAGGAGCGGGGGGCCCCCAAGAGACCCAGTACTTC.